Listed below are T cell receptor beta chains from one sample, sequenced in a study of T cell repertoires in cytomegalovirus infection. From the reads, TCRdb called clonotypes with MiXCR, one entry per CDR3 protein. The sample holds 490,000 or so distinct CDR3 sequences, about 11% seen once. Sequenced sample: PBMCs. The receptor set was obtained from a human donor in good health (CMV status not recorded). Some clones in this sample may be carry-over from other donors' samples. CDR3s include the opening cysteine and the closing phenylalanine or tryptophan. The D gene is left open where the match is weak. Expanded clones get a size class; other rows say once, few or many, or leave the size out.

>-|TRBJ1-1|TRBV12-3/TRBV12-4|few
CASNTDRMMNTEAFF
TGTGCCAGCAATACGGACCGAATGATGAACACTGAAGCTTTCTTT
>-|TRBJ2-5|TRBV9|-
CASSGAALGTQYF
TGTGCCAGCAGCGGGGCCGCTTTAGGGACCCAGTACTTC
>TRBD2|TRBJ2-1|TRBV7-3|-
CASSLRVSGSYNEQFF
TGTGCCAGCAGCTTAAGGGTTAGCGGGTCCTACAATGAGCAGTTCTTC
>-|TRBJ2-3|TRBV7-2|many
CASSLGRAASTDTQYF
TGTGCCAGCAGCTTAGGAAGGGCCGCTAGCACAGATACGCAGTATTTT
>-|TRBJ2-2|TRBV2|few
CASRDRDGAGELFF
TGTGCCAGCAGGGACCGGGACGGAGCCGGGGAGCTGTTTTTT
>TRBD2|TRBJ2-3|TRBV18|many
CASSPPLAGFRPGTDTQYF
TGTGCCAGCTCACCACCACTAGCGGGGTTTCGCCCGGGCACAGATACGCAGTATTTT
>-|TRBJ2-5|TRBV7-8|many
CASSLGRGPQETQYF
TGTGCCAGCAGCTTAGGGCGGGGACCACAAGAGACCCAGTACTTC
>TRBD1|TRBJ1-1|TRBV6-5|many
CASSYSYRGITEAFF
TGTGCCAGCAGTTACTCTTACAGGGGGATTACTGAAGCTTTCTTT
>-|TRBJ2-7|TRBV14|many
CASSLDRLFNEQYF
TGTGCCAGCAGCCTCGACAGACTTTTCAACGAGCAGTACTTC
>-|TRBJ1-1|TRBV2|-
CASNNYRDPEAFF
TGTGCCAGCAATAACTACAGGGATCCTGAAGCTTTCTTT
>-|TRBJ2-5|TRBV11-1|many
CASSLASLTGRQETQYF
TGTGCCAGCAGCTTAGCTTCGCTGACAGGACGGCAAGAGACCCAGTACTTC
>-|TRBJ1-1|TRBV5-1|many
CASSPGGAGNTEAFF
TGCGCCAGCAGCCCGGGGGGGGCAGGGAACACTGAAGCTTTCTTT
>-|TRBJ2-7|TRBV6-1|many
CASCEGRGSYEQYF
TGTGCCAGCTGTGAAGGACGGGGATCTTACGAGCAGTACTTC
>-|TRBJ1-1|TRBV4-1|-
CASSQGSGGTEAFF
TGCGCCAGCAGCCAAGGGAGCGGGGGAACTGAAGCTTTCTTT
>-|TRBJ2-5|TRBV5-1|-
CASTDQGRQETQYF
TGCGCCAGTACCGACCAGGGGCGCCAAGAGACCCAGTACTTC
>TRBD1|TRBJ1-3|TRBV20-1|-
CSARGTGVLSGNTIYF
TGCAGTGCTAGAGGGACAGGCGTCCTCTCTGGAAACACCATATATTTT
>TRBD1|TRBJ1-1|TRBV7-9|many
CASSGQVSTEAFF
TGTGCCAGCAGCGGACAGGTGAGCACTGAAGCTTTCTTT
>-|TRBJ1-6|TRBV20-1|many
CSVPPDDRRGGRALHF
TGCAGTGTCCCGCCTGACGACAGGCGGGGGGGAAGAGCCCTCCACTTT